This TCR beta chain is from a study of T cells in Graves' hyperthyroidism and ophthalmopathy. Regions amplified from RNA transcripts were the TCR beta CDR3 regions. RT-PCR in the first round (using the HTBI primer set) targeted the TCR CDR3. TCRdb reprocessed the multiplex PCR reads via MiXCR and lists one record per CDR3 protein. The sample has more than 300,000 distinct CDR3 sequences; about a sixth are singletons. This CDR3 has 11 amino acids. Germline CDR1 MNHEY, CDR2 SVGEGT. V lost 7 bases, J lost 3 bases, and 7 bases lay in between. This clonotype came up many times. The receptor was isolated from a woman in her 30s with Graves' hyperthyroidism that later progressed to Graves' ophthalmopathy. V and J are TRBV6-2 or TRBV6-3 and TRBJ2-7, with D uncertain. Sample: blood. The CDR3 sequence is CASTNYYEQYF. The CDR3 DNA reads as TGTGCCAGCACAAACTACTACGAGCAGTACTTC.